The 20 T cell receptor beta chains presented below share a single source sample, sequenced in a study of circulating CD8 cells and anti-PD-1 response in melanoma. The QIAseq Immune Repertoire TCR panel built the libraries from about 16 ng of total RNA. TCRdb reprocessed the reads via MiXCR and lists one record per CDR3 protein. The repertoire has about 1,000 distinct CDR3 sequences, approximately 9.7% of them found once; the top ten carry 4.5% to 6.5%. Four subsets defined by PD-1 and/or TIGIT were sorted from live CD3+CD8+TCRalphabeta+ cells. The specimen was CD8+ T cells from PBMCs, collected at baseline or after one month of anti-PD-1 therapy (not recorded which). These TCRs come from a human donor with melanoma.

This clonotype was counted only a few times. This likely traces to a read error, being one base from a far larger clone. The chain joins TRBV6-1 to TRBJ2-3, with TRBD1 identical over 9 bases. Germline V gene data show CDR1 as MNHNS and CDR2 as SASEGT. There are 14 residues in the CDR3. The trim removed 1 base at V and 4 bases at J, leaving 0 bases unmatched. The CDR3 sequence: CASSEGQGADTQYF. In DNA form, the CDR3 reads TGTGCCAGCAGTGAAGGACAGGGGGCAGATACGCAGTATTTT.

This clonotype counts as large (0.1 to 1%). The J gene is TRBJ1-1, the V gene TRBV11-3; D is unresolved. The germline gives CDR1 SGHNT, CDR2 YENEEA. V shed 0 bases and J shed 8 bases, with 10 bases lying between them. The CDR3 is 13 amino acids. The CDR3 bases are TGTGCCAGCAGCTTAGATATTCGAGCCGAAGCTTTCTTT. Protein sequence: CASSLDIRAEAFF.

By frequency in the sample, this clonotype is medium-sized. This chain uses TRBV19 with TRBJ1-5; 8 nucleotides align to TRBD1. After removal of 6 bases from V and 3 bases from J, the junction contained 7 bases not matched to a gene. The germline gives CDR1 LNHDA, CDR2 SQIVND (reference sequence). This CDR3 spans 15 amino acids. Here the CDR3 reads CASSMTGAFNQPQHF. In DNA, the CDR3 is TGTGCCAGTAGCATGACAGGGGCGTTCAATCAGCCCCAGCATTTT.

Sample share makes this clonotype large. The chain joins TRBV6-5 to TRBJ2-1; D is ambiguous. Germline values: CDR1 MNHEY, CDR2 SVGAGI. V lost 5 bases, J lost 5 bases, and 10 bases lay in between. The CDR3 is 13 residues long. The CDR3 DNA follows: TGTGCCAGCAGTGACGGGTATCACAATGAGCAGTTCTTC. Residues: CASSDGYHNEQFF.

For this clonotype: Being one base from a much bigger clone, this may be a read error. CDR3 protein: CASGGYNEQFF. The CDR3 nucleotides read TGTGCCAGCGGTGGCTACAATGAGCAGTTCTTC. This chain connects TRBV2 to TRBJ2-1, with unresolved D. Germline loops: CDR1 SNHLY, CDR2 FYNNEI. With 8 bases removed from V and 3 bases from J, the gap between germline ends came to 5 bases. The CDR3 extends over 11 amino acids.

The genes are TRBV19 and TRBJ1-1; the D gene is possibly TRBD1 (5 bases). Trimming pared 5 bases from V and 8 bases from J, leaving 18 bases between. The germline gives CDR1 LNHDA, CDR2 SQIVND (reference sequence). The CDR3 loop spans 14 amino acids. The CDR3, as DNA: TGTGCCAGTAGTCCCCAGGGAGGACTGGTCGAAGCTTTCTTT. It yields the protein CASSPQGGLVEAFF.

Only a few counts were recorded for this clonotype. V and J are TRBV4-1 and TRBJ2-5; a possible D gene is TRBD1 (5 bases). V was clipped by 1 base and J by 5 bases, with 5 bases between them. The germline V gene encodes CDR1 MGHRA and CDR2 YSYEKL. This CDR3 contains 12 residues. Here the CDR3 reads CASSQAGETQYF. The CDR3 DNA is TGCGCCAGCAGCCAAGCAGGGGAGACCCAGTACTTC.

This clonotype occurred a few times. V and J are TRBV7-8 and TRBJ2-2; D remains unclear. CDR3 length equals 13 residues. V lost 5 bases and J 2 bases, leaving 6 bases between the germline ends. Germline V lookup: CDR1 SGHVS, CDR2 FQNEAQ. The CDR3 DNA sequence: TGTGCCAGCAGCCCGCTAAACACCGGGGAGCTGTTTTTT. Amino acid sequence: CASSPLNTGELFF.

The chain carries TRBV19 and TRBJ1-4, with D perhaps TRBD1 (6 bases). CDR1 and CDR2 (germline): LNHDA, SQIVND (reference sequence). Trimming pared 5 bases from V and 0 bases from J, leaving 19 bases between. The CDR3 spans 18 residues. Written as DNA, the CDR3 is TGTGCCAGTAGTCACCGGGACACCTTGGGTGCAACTAATGAAAAACTGTTTTTT. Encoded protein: CASSHRDTLGATNEKLFF.

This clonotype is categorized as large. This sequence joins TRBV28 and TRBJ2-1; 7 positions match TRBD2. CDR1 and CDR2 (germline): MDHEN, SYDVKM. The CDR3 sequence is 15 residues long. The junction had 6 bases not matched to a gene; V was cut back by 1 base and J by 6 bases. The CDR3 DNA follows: TGTGCCAGCAGTTTATCTGCGGGGGTGGTCAATGAGCAGTTCTTC. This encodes CASSLSAGVVNEQFF. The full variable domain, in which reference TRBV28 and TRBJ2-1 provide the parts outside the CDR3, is DVKVTQSSRYLVKRTGEKVFLECVQDMDHENMFWYRQDPGLGLRLIYFSYDVKMKEKGDIPEGYSVSREKKERFSLILESASTNQTSMYLCASSLSAGVVNEQFFGPGTRLTVL.

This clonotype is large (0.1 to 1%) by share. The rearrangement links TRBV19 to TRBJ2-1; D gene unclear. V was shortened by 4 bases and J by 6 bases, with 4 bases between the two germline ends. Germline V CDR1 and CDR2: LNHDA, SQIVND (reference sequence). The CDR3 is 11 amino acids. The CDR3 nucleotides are TGTGCCAGTAGTAAGGGCAATGAGCAGTTCTTC. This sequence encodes CASSKGNEQFF.

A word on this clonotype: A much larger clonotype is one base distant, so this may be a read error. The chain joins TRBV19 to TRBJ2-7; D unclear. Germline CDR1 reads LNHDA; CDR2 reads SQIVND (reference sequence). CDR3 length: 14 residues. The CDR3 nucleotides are TGTGCCAGTTGTATAGCTACAGCTGGCTACGAGCAGTACTTC. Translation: CASCIATAGYEQYF.

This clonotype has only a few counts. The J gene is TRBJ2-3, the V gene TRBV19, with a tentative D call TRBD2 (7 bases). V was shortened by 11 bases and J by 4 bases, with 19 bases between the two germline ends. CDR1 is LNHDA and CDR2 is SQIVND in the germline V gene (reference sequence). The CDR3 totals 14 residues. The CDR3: CASRGPGGPDTQYF. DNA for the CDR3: TGTGCCTCTAGAGGCCCGGGGGGCCCAGATACGCAGTATTTT.

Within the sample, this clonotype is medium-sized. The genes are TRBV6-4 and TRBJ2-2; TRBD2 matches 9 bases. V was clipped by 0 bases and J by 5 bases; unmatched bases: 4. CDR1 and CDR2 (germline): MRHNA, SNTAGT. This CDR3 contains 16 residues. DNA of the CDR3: TGTGCCAGCAGTGACTCGATAGCGGGGGTGACCGGGGAGCTGTTTTTT. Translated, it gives CASSDSIAGVTGELFF.

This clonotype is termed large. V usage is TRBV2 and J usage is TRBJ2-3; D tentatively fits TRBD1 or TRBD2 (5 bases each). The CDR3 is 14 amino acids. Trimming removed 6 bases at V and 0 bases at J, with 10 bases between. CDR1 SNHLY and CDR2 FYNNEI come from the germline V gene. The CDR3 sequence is CASSTGRSTDTQYF. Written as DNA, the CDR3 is TGTGCCAGCAGCACGGGGCGCAGCACAGATACGCAGTATTTT.

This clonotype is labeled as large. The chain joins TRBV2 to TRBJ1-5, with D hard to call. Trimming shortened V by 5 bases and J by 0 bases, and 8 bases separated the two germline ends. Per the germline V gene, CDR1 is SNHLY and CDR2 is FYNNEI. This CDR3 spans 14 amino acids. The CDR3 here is CASSSTDSNQPQHF. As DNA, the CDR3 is TGTGCCAGCAGTTCAACAGATAGCAATCAGCCCCAGCATTTT.

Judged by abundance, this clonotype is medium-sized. CDR3 DNA: TGTGCCAGCAGCTTAGCGTTTATCGGGGGTGAAGCTTTCTTT. Encoded protein: CASSLAFIGGEAFF. This rearrangement joins TRBV7-8 to TRBJ1-1, with D perhaps TRBD1 (5 bases). The CDR3 runs to 14 residues. Deletions cut 0 bases from V and 7 bases from J, with 12 bases between. The germline gives CDR1 SGHVS, CDR2 FQNEAQ.

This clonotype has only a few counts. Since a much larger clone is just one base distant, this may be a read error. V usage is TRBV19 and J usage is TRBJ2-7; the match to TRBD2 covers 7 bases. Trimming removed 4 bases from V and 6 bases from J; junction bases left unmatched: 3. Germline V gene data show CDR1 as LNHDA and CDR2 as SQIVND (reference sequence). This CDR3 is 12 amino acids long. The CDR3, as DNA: TGTGCCAGTAGTAACACGGGGGGCGAGCAGTACTTC. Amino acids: CASSNTGGEQYF. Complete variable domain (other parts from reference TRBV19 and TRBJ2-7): DGGITQSPKYLFRKEGQNVTLSCEQNLNHDAMYWYRQDPGQGLRLIYYSQIVNDFQKGDIAEGYSVSREKKESFPLTVTSAQKNPTAFYLCASSNTGGEQYFGPGTRLTVT.

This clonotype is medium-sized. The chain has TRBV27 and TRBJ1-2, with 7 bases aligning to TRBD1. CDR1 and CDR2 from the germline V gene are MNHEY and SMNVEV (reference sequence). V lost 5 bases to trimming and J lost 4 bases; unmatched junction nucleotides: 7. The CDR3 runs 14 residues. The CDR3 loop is CASSELGTAYGYTF. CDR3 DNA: TGTGCCAGCAGTGAACTCGGGACAGCCTATGGCTACACCTTC.

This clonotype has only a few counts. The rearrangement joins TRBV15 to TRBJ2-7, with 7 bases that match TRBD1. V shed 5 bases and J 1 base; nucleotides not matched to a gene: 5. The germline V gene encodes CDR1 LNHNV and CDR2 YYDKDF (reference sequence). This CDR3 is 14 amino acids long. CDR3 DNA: TGTGCCACCAGCGGCCGACAGGGTTCCTACGAGCAGTACTTC. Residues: CATSGRQGSYEQYF.